The T cell receptor (beta chain) described here comes from a study of shared clonotypes between healthy human individuals. Background on the study: Researchers assigned three CD4 naive, three CD4 memory, two CD8 naive and one CD8 memory plate to each donor.

The study enrolled healthy HIV-negative adults without recent acute infections or vaccinations as donors. The CDR3 extends over 13 amino acids. From germline, CDR1 is SGHRS and CDR2 YFSETQ. V lost 0 bases and J 4 bases, leaving 7 bases between the germline ends. Per the original methods: Owing to the provision of junction-only sequences devoid of quality scores by immunoSEQ, filtering differed. Generated by immunoSEQ multiplex PCR, the TCRdb table keeps only in-frame clones and is missing some. The V and J calls and clone size were taken over from that table, and D and trimming were inferred from the DNA. The sample shows 600,000 to 750,000 clones, 60% to 80% of them seen only once.

Sequencing input: memory CD4+ T cells sorted from blood. Noted subset: CD45RA-negative fraction. V is TRBV5-1 and J is TRBJ1-1; D is unclear. The source is a woman in her twenties or thirties in good health. The DNA for the CDR3 is TGCGCCAGCAGCTTGGCGGCGGGCACTGAAGCTTTCTTT. It specifies CASSLAAGTEAFF.